A selection of T cell receptor beta chains follows, all from one sample in a study of post-analysis software for immune sequencing data. TCRdb recomputed calls from the PCR reads with MiXCR, one row per CDR3 protein. The repertoire consists of 800,000 to 950,000 distinct CDR3 sequences, with approximately 57% occurring once and the leading ten covering roughly 4.4%. Sequenced sample: blood. The receptors stem from a girl aged 10-17 years with multiple sclerosis. Both conserved end residues are part of each CDR3. D genes are given only for firm matches. Not all rows give a size; the values are once, few, many and, for expanded clones, a class.

d_gene	abundance	j_gene	v_gene	CDR3nt	CDR3aa
NA	NA	TRBJ2-3	TRBV5-1	TGCGCCAGCAGCCTAGTAGGCCAGGGAGATACGCAGTATTTT	CASSLVGQGDTQYF
TRBD2	NA	TRBJ2-7	TRBV6-1	TGTGCCAGCAGCCCCCTAGGGCTAGCGGAGCGAAGGGACGAGCAGTACTTC	CASSPLGLAERRDEQYF
NA	NA	TRBJ2-7	TRBV21-1	TGTGCCAGCAGCAAAACAACAGCGGATTCCTACGAGCAGTACTTC	CASSKTTADSYEQYF
NA	NA	TRBJ2-1	TRBV12-3/TRBV12-4	TGTGCCAGCAGGTGGGGTAATGAGCAGTTCTTC	CASRWGNEQFF
NA	NA	TRBJ2-1	TRBV5-1	TGCGCCAGCAGCTTGTTACCCCGACAGCCCGGGCGGAATGAGCAGTTCTTC	CASSLLPRQPGRNEQFF
TRBD2	few	TRBJ2-7	TRBV29-1	TGCAGCGTTGCCCCGGGACTAGGTATTGTTGAGCAGTACTTC	CSVAPGLGIVEQYF
TRBD1	NA	TRBJ2-5	TRBV12-5	TGTGCTAGTGCCACGACAGGGAACCAAGAGACCCAGTACTTC	CASATTGNQETQYF
TRBD1	NA	TRBJ2-1	TRBV29-1	TGCAGCGTCGGGGAGGACAGGGCAAATGAGCAGTTCTTC	CSVGEDRANEQFF
TRBD2	NA	TRBJ2-7	TRBV6-5	TGTGCCAGCAGTTATCGGGGACTAGCGGGATCCTACGAGCAGTACTTC	CASSYRGLAGSYEQYF
TRBD2	few	TRBJ2-7	TRBV4-2	TGTGCCAGCAGCCGGGGGACTAGCGGGAGATACGAGCAGTACTTC	CASSRGTSGRYEQYF
TRBD1	once	TRBJ1-2	TRBV28	TGTGCCAGCACCCCGGCCCAGGGGGCAGGGGGCTACACCTTC	CASTPAQGAGGYTF
NA	NA	TRBJ1-2	TRBV29-1	TGCAGCGTAGCCGTCCCCTCAGGGTATGGCGGCTACACCTTC	CSVAVPSGYGGYTF
TRBD1	NA	TRBJ1-2	TRBV29-1	TGCAGCGTAGCGCCCGGGGCAGGGGGCGGTGGTGGCTACACCTTC	CSVAPGAGGGGGYTF
TRBD2	NA	TRBJ2-7	TRBV20-1	TGCAGTGCTAGAGATGGACTAGCGGGGACCTACGAGCAGTACTTC	CSARDGLAGTYEQYF
NA	once	TRBJ2-3	TRBV20-1	TGCAGTGCTAGAGATTTGGCGGGATTTGGCACAGATACGCAGTATTTT	CSARDLAGFGTDTQYF
NA	NA	TRBJ2-1	TRBV10-3	TGTGCCATCAGTAAGAAGGGCTACGGCTCCTACAATGAGCAGTTCTTC	CAISKKGYGSYNEQFF
NA	NA	TRBJ2-5	TRBV6-5	TGTGCCAGCAGTTACTCGATACGGGCCAACTCGTACCAAGAGACCCAGTACTTC	CASSYSIRANSYQETQYF
TRBD2	NA	TRBJ2-3	TRBV6-6	TGTGCCAGCAGAAACGGTGGACTAGCAAGCATAGATACGCAGTATTTT	CASRNGGLASIDTQYF
TRBD1	NA	TRBJ1-1	TRBV14	TGTGCCAGCAGCCACTCGACAGGGACTAACACTGAAGCTTTCTTT	CASSHSTGTNTEAFF
TRBD1	NA	TRBJ2-2	TRBV7-3	TGTGCCAGCAGCTTCTTCCCGGGACAGGGGCTGAACACCGGGGAGCTGTTTTTT	CASSFFPGQGLNTGELFF
NA	NA	TRBJ2-6	TRBV12-3/TRBV12-4	TGTGCCAGCAGTCTAGAGGTTGCTGGGGTCAACGTCCTGACTTTC	CASSLEVAGVNVLTF
NA	NA	TRBJ2-1	TRBV9	TGTGCCAGCAGCGTTACGGGATCTATCCACAATGAGCAGTTCTTC	CASSVTGSIHNEQFF
NA	few	TRBJ2-7	TRBV7-2	TGTGCCAGCAGCCCCAGGACAAGCAGCTCTCCTTCCTACGAGCAGTACTTC	CASSPRTSSSPSYEQYF
NA	NA	TRBJ2-2	TRBV7-7	TGTGCCAGCAGCCTTAAGGTTCCCGGGGAGCTGTTTTTT	CASSLKVPGELFF
TRBD2	NA	TRBJ2-5	TRBV29-1	TGCAGCGTTGGAAGACCAGCGGGACAAGAGACCCAGTACTTC	CSVGRPAGQETQYF
NA	NA	TRBJ2-7	TRBV7-9	TGTGCCAGCAGCCCCGCAGGGCCAAATCTGGGCGAGCAGTACTTC	CASSPAGPNLGEQYF
TRBD1	NA	TRBJ1-2	TRBV6-5	TGTGCCAGCAGCCGTGACAGGGGGGCGAACTATGGCTACACCTTC	CASSRDRGANYGYTF
NA	few	TRBJ2-5	TRBV7-3	TGTGCCAGCAGCTTAATGGCATCGGGTTTTAAATCCCAAGAGACCCAGTACTTC	CASSLMASGFKSQETQYF
TRBD2	few	TRBJ2-7	TRBV29-1	TGCAGCGTTGAGTTAATTAGCGGGAGCTCCTACGAGCAGTACTTC	CSVELISGSSYEQYF
NA	NA	TRBJ2-3	TRBV5-1	TGCGCCAGCAGCTTCCGGGTCCCTAGCACAGATACGCAGTATTTT	CASSFRVPSTDTQYF
NA	few	TRBJ2-1	TRBV29-1	TGCAGCGCCCACCCTTTAGGGGACCCTTACGATGAGCAGTTCTTC	CSAHPLGDPYDEQFF
TRBD2	few	TRBJ2-3	TRBV7-2	TGTGCCAGCAGCTTAATCAGCGGGGGCACAGATACGCAGTATTTT	CASSLISGGTDTQYF
NA	NA	TRBJ1-2	TRBV29-1	TGCAGCGTTGAAGGACAGTATGGCTACACCTTC	CSVEGQYGYTF
TRBD1	NA	TRBJ2-1	TRBV5-1	TGCGCCAGCAGCTTTGGGACAGGGGATAGGAATGAGCAGTTCTTC	CASSFGTGDRNEQFF
NA	few	TRBJ2-5	TRBV20-1	TGCAGTGCTAGAGTGGAAGCTAGCCGACCACCGTACTTC	CSARVEASRPPYF
NA	NA	TRBJ2-7	TRBV5-1	TGCGCCAGCAGCTTGGGGGGCGTTCGCGAGCAGTACTTC	CASSLGGVREQYF